The 19 T cell receptor beta chains given below trace back to one sample, sequenced in a study of cytotoxic CD8 clonotypes in ibrutinib-treated CLL. Assay: immunoSEQ multiplex PCR; the TCRdb copy retains only in-frame clones and omits some. Among about 56,000 clones, around 60% were seen once, and the ten largest hold about 20%. Sequencing was performed on PBMCs, taken after 24 months of ibrutinib treatment. The receptors here all came from a human donor with chronic lymphocytic leukemia.

The V and J genes are TRBV12-5 and TRBJ1-5; 10 bases agree with TRBD1. Germline lookup yields CDR1 LGHNT and CDR2 FRNRAP. This CDR3 is 17 amino acids long. Trimming removed 2 bases from V and 1 base from J; junction bases left unmatched: 5. CDR3 nucleotides: TGTGCTAGTGGTTTGCCCATGGGACAGGGGAGCAATCAGCCCCAGCATTTT. Its protein is CASGLPMGQGSNQPQHF.

This clone was observed a handful of times. The chain combines TRBV19 with TRBJ2-7, with TRBD1 matching 7 bases. The CDR3 has 14 residues. Germline CDR1 and CDR2: LNHDA and SQIVND (reference sequence). J lost 1 base, V lost 8 bases, and 8 bases had no gene match. CDR3 sequence: CASSTTGRSYEQYF. The CDR3, as DNA: TGTGCCAGTTCCACGACAGGGCGGTCCTACGAGCAGTACTTC.

V and J are TRBV28 and TRBJ1-2; maybe TRBD1 (5 bases). The V gene's germline CDR1 is MDHEN and CDR2 SYDVKM. Trimming removed 8 bases at V and 2 bases at J, with 6 bases between. This CDR3 is built from 11 residues. CDR3 amino acids: CASGGNYGYTF. The CDR3 nucleotides read TGTGCCAGCGGGGGAAACTATGGCTACACCTTC.

This clone was seen a handful of times. V is TRBV10-3 and J is TRBJ1-1, with D uncertain. The CDR3 is 12 residues long. Germline lookup yields CDR1 ENHRY and CDR2 SYGVKD. The ends were cut back, 0 bases at V and 8 bases at J, with 7 bases in the middle. CDR3 residues: CAISESRREAFF. The CDR3 DNA follows: TGTGCCATCAGTGAGTCACGCAGGGAAGCTTTCTTT.

The rearrangement links TRBV2 to TRBJ2-1; TRBD1 or TRBD2 may be the D gene (6 bases each). The V and J ends lost 1 base and 6 bases respectively, with 13 bases between them. Germline CDR1 is SNHLY and CDR2 is FYNNEI. The CDR3 runs 15 residues. The CDR3 nucleotides are TGTGCCAGCAGTGAAGTTTGGGGGGCCGGCAATGAGCAGTTCTTC. Residues: CASSEVWGAGNEQFF.

The chain combines TRBV5-1 with TRBJ1-1; tentatively, D is TRBD1 (5 bases). Trimming took off 4 bases at V and 5 bases at J, with 12 bases between the two ends. The CDR3 totals 13 residues. The germline gives CDR1 SGHRS, CDR2 YFSETQ. The CDR3 loop reads CASSPGGWTEAFF. CDR3 bases: TGCGCCAGCAGCCCCGGGGGATGGACTGAAGCTTTCTTT.

This clone came up once. CDR3 sequence (DNA): TGTGCCAGCAGCTTCTCACGGATGAAAGAGACCCAGTACTTC. This codes for CASSFSRMKETQYF. The chain uses TRBV7-9 and TRBJ2-5; D is uncertain. CDR3 length: 14 residues. Trimming removed 3 bases at V and 3 bases at J, with 11 bases between. The germline V gene encodes CDR1 SEHNR and CDR2 FQNEAQ (reference sequence).

The V gene is TRBV5-5, the J gene TRBJ1-6; D unclear. V lost 0 bases and J 8 bases, leaving 9 bases between the germline ends. Germline V CDR1 and CDR2: SGHKS, YYEKEE (reference sequence). There are 14 residues in the CDR3. The CDR3 sequence is CASSLVLQHSPLHF. The CDR3 nucleotides read TGTGCCAGCAGCTTGGTTTTACAGCATTCACCCCTCCACTTT.

CDR3 nucleotide sequence: TGTGCCAGTAGGACAGGGGGCACTGAAGCTTTCTTT. It codes for CASRTGGTEAFF. The chain has TRBV19 and TRBJ1-1; 9 nucleotides match TRBD1. Germline-derived CDR1 and CDR2 are LNHDA and SQIVND (reference sequence). Trimming took 6 bases from V and 4 from J; bases not matched to a gene: 0. This CDR3 has 12 residues.

This chain links TRBV7-2 with TRBJ2-7, with TRBD2 matching 11 bases. With V trimmed by 7 bases and J by 7 bases, 6 bases remained unmatched. The CDR3 totals 13 residues. Germline V lookup: CDR1 SGHTA, CDR2 FQGNSA. The chain's CDR3 is CASKLAGAGEQYF. The CDR3, as DNA: TGTGCCAGCAAACTAGCGGGAGCCGGAGAGCAGTACTTC.

V is TRBV29-1 and J is TRBJ2-5; TRBD1 matches at 8 bases. This CDR3 spans 14 amino acids. V lost 6 bases and J lost 5; bases outside the gene matches: 11. Per germline, CDR1 SQVTM and CDR2 ANQGSEA. CDR3 sequence: CSVTGVRGPETQYF. The CDR3 DNA reads as TGCAGCGTGACGGGAGTCAGGGGGCCCGAGACCCAGTACTTC. Complete variable domain (other parts from reference TRBV29-1 and TRBJ2-5): SAVISQKPSRDICQRGTSLTIQCQVDSQVTMMFWYRQQPGQSLTLIATANQGSEATYESGFVIDKFPISRPNLTFSTLTVSNMSPEDSSIYLCSVTGVRGPETQYFGPGTRLLVL.

The rearrangement uses TRBV7-9 and TRBJ1-2; no clear D. There are 16 residues in the CDR3. Germline CDR1 reads SEHNR; CDR2 reads FQNEAQ (reference sequence). Trimming shortened V by 2 bases and J by 6 bases, and 19 bases separated the two germline ends. The CDR3 is CASSLNLKGLSHGYTF. As DNA, the CDR3 is TGTGCCAGCAGCTTAAATTTGAAAGGGCTTTCTCATGGCTACACCTTC.

The CDR3 loop is CAWSVHGKGTQYF. The CDR3 region has the DNA TGTGCCTGGAGTGTACACGGGAAGGGGACCCAGTACTTC. The rearrangement links TRBV30 to TRBJ2-5; maybe TRBD2 (5 bases). The CDR3 is 13 residues long. V shed 0 bases and J shed 7 bases, with 12 bases lying between them. From germline, CDR1 is GTSNPN and CDR2 SVGIG (reference sequence).

The genes are TRBV2 and TRBJ1-1, with 7 bases aligning to TRBD1. In germline, CDR1 is SNHLY, CDR2 FYNNEI. V was clipped by 7 bases and J by 3 bases; unmatched bases: 8. The CDR3 totals 14 residues. The CDR3 DNA reads as TGTGCCAGCAAGAAGGGGGCCACGGACACTGAAGCTTTCTTT. Protein sequence: CASKKGATDTEAFF.

The rearrangement joins TRBV28 to TRBJ2-3, with a weak D call TRBD1 (6 bases). Germline V gives CDR1 MDHEN, CDR2 SYDVKM. Trimming pared 2 bases from V and 6 bases from J, leaving 18 bases between. The CDR3 spans 16 residues. This CDR3 is CASSLEDSRFGDTQYF. The CDR3 nucleotides are TGTGCCAGCAGTTTAGAGGACAGTCGGTTCGGTGATACGCAGTATTTT.

V and J are TRBV28 and TRBJ2-1; tentatively, D is TRBD1 (6 bases). V was clipped by 5 bases and J by 14 bases, with 16 bases between them. The CDR3 has 12 amino acids. The germline gives CDR1 MDHEN, CDR2 SYDVKM. As DNA, the CDR3 is TGTGCCAGCAGTGGGGGCACCGTATTCGAGTTCTTC. Translating it yields CASSGGTVFEFF.

V and J are TRBV6-5 and TRBJ1-5; unclear D gene. The germline gives CDR1 MNHEY, CDR2 SVGAGI. The V gene lost 8 bases and the J gene lost 0 bases, with 8 bases spanning the gap. The CDR3 runs to 13 residues. The CDR3 sequence is CASERVSNQPQHF. The CDR3, as DNA: TGTGCCAGCGAACGAGTTAGCAATCAGCCCCAGCATTTT.

The V gene is TRBV7-2, the J gene TRBJ1-2; the D gene is possibly TRBD1 (5 bases). V was cut by 2 bases and J by 5 bases, with 12 bases left in between. Per the germline V gene, CDR1 is SGHTA and CDR2 is FQGNSA. This CDR3 is built from 14 residues. CDR3 region: CASSLLGRSYGYTF. CDR3 sequence (DNA): TGTGCCAGCAGCTTATTGGGACGGTCTTATGGCTACACCTTC.

This CDR3 is CASSEAANYGYTF. CDR3 DNA sequence: TGCGCCAGCAGTGAGGCAGCGAACTATGGCTACACCTTC. V gene TRBV10-1 combines with J gene TRBJ1-2; D not certain. The CDR3 is 13 amino acids. Germline V CDR1 and CDR2: WNHNN, SYGVQD (reference sequence). V gave up 2 bases and J gave up 2 bases, with 6 bases separating them.